A single sample gave rise to the 19 T cell receptor beta chains below, sequenced in a study of post-analysis software for immune sequencing data (dated by TCRdb to the mid-2010s). On the study overall, not on this receptor specifically: Significantly higher frequencies in patients than in controls were found for about 5 TRBV segments, including TRBV5-6, TRBV5-1 and TRBV20-1.

Libraries were made using PCR. TCRdb names Illumina HiSeq 2500 as the instrument used. To reduce PCR and sequencing biases, unique molecular identifiers were incorporated into the TCR beta cDNA libraries. Starting from the raw public reads, TCRdb applied fastp trimming at Q25, assembled clones with MiXCR and retained in-frame beta chains. Entries are consolidated by CDR3 protein sequence, retaining the most common genes and DNA. The sample table contains about 770,000 distinct CDR3 sequences; only one count was recorded for more than 45% of them. The ten top clones hold roughly 4.9% of the sample. No antigen is known for these receptors. Sequenced material: blood. These receptors all come from a girl under 18 with multiple sclerosis.

V gene TRBV12-3 or TRBV12-4 combines with J gene TRBJ1-4, with D possibly TRBD1 on 6 matching bases. CDR3 size: 14 residues. The V and J ends lost 9 bases and 7 bases respectively, with 18 bases between them. The CDR3 loop reads CASRRGPNFEKLFF. In nucleotides, the CDR3 is TGTGCCAGTCGCAGGGGACCGAACTTTGAAAAACTGTTTTTT.

The chain links TRBV6-2 or TRBV6-3 to TRBJ2-7; D call uncertain. The length of the CDR3 is 16 residues. The germline CDR1 and CDR2 sequences are MNHEY and SVGEGT. With 4 bases removed from V and 1 base from J, the gap between germline ends came to 17 bases. The CDR3 DNA reads TGTGCCAGCAGTTGGGTCCCGACGGCCCCATCCTACGAGCAGTACTTC. Translating gives CASSWVPTAPSYEQYF.

V usage is TRBV2 and J usage is TRBJ2-7; the D gene could be TRBD1 or TRBD2 (5 bases each). CDR1 is SNHLY, CDR2 FYNNEI, per germline. CDR3 length: 15 residues. The V end lost 3 bases, the J end lost 0 bases, and 12 bases lay between the germline ends. CDR3 amino acids: CASSDGAASSYEQYF. The CDR3 DNA is TGTGCCAGCAGTGACGGGGCGGCAAGCTCCTACGAGCAGTACTTC.

The chain recombines TRBV2 with TRBJ2-4; D is ambiguous. The J call could be wrong; TRBJ2-5 is a better fit for the DNA end. Looked up from germline, CDR1 is SNHLY and CDR2 is FYNNEI. CDR3 length: 13 amino acids. The CDR3 bases are TGTGCCAGCAGTGATGGCAGAAAAGAGACCCAGTACTTC. This encodes CASSDGRKETQYF.

J is TRBJ2-3 and V is TRBV18, with D tentatively TRBD2 (6 bases). Deletions cut 4 bases from V and 4 bases from J, with 15 bases between. Germline loops: CDR1 KGHSH, CDR2 LQKENI. This CDR3 has 15 amino acids. DNA for the CDR3: TGTGCCAGCTCACTAACCGGGGGTACCTCAGATACGCAGTATTTT. This encodes CASSLTGGTSDTQYF.

The CDR3 DNA sequence: TGTGCCAGCAGTTCCCGAGGGACAGGGAGCCACGAGCAGTACTTC. Its translation is CASSSRGTGSHEQYF. The chain has TRBV27 and TRBJ2-5, with TRBD1 matching 9 bases. The J call may be in error: the DNA end matches TRBJ2-7 better. The CDR3 length is 15 residues. Germline lookup yields CDR1 MNHEY and CDR2 SMNVEV (reference sequence).

This chain connects TRBV18 to TRBJ2-1; tentative D call: TRBD1 (6 bases). V was trimmed by 4 bases and J by 9 bases, leaving 13 bases between them. The length of the CDR3 is 13 residues. In germline, CDR1 is KGHSH, CDR2 LQKENI. The CDR3 is CASSRQGWAEQFF. DNA of the CDR3: TGTGCCAGCTCACGTCAGGGGTGGGCTGAGCAGTTCTTC.

Only a few counts were recorded for this clonotype. CDR3 in amino acids: CASSLAPLNQPQHF. The CDR3 DNA is TGTGCCAGCAGTTTAGCCCCGCTTAATCAGCCCCAGCATTTT. This chain joins TRBV12-3 or TRBV12-4 and TRBJ1-5; D is undetermined. Deletions cut 0 bases from V and 4 bases from J, with 7 bases between. The CDR3 loop spans 14 amino acids.

The chain recombines TRBV7-2 with TRBJ1-4; D unresolved. Germline CDR1 and CDR2: SGHTA and FQGNSA. Trimming cost V 1 base and J 7 bases, with 4 bases left between them. The CDR3 loop spans 12 amino acids. The CDR3 bases are TGTGCCAGCAGCTTAGGGCTTGAAAAACTGTTTTTT. Translated: CASSLGLEKLFF.

This clonotype appeared a single time. One end of the junction fails to match germline, which may point to a read error. V usage is TRBV6-5 and J usage is TRBJ2-1; 9 bases line up with TRBD2. Germline V lookup: CDR1 MNHEY, CDR2 SVGAGI. This CDR3 has 20 amino acids. The CDR3 sequence is CACSYRRLAGIRSSYNEQFF. CDR3 DNA: TGTGCCTGCAGTTACCGGAGGCTAGCGGGAATTCGTTCCTCCTACAATGAGCAGTTCTTC.

This clonotype has only one observation. The J gene is TRBJ2-7, the V gene TRBV5-1, with D perhaps matching TRBD2 (6 bases). The germline V gene encodes CDR1 SGHRS and CDR2 YFSETQ. The CDR3 loop spans 15 amino acids. Trimming cost V 2 bases and J 4 bases, with 16 bases left between them. The CDR3 region is CASSFWDWQPYEQYF. CDR3 nucleotide sequence: TGCGCCAGCAGCTTTTGGGACTGGCAGCCTTACGAGCAGTACTTC.

This clonotype was counted between two and nine times. The chain has TRBV29-1 and TRBJ2-7; D ambiguous. The CDR3 is made up of 13 amino acids. V was shortened by 8 bases and J by 3 bases, with 17 bases between the two germline ends. Germline loops: CDR1 SQVTM, CDR2 ANQGSEA. CDR3 in DNA: TGCAGCCCCGGAAGACGAGCCGGCTACGAGCAGTACTTC. Amino acid sequence: CSPGRRAGYEQYF.

This clonotype was recorded once. The chain links TRBV5-1 to TRBJ2-1; possible D gene TRBD1, 5 bases. The germline CDR1 and CDR2 sequences are SGHRS and YFSETQ. V lost 1 base to trimming and J lost 7 bases, with 15 bases between them. CDR3 size: 15 residues. CDR3 region: CASSLQGALGNEQFF. The CDR3 DNA is TGCGCCAGCAGCTTGCAAGGGGCCCTGGGGAATGAGCAGTTCTTC.

J is TRBJ2-6 and V is TRBV12-3 or TRBV12-4; D tentatively fits TRBD1 or TRBD2 (6 bases each). The germline V and J ends were trimmed by 6 bases and 0 bases, with 15 bases remaining between them. The CDR3 is 17 amino acids. The CDR3 loop is CASSRGPTVSGANVLTF. The CDR3 DNA sequence: TGTGCCAGCAGCCGGGGGCCGACAGTCTCTGGGGCCAACGTCCTGACTTTC.

The rearrangement uses TRBV20-1 and TRBJ2-4; no reliable D call. Germline V CDR1 and CDR2: DFQATT, SNEGSKA (reference sequence). The CDR3 is 13 amino acids. Trimming took 3 bases from V and 6 from J, leaving 12 bases between them. The CDR3 sequence is CSASIDNLNIQYF. The CDR3 DNA reads TGCAGTGCTAGCATCGACAACCTAAACATTCAGTACTTC.

The V and J genes are TRBV24-1 and TRBJ2-3; D not resolved. V dropped 3 bases and J dropped 6 bases, with 9 bases sitting between them. The germline gives CDR1 KGHDR, CDR2 SFDVKD. This CDR3 contains 13 residues. The CDR3 sequence is CATSDPPLDTQYF. DNA for the CDR3: TGTGCCACCAGTGATCCGCCCCTTGATACGCAGTATTTT.

The V gene is TRBV24-1, the J gene TRBJ2-5; the match to TRBD1 covers 7 bases. CDR1 and CDR2 (germline): KGHDR, SFDVKD. Losses at the gene ends were 4 bases for V and 1 base for J; bases not matched to a gene: 2. This CDR3 has 14 residues. CDR3 DNA: TGTGCCACCAGTGACCGACAGGGCCAAGAGACCCAGTACTTC. It codes for CATSDRQGQETQYF.

This clonotype appeared a few times. The V and J genes are TRBV11-3 and TRBJ2-5; D is ambiguous. The germline V gene has CDR1 SGHNT and CDR2 YENEEA. The CDR3 runs to 14 residues. V lost 4 bases, J lost 2 bases, and 11 bases lay in between. CDR3 residues: CASSSRVLQETQYF. CDR3 DNA sequence: TGTGCCAGCAGCTCCCGGGTACTACAAGAGACCCAGTACTTC.

The chain recombines TRBV5-1 with TRBJ2-4, with TRBD2 matching over 11 bases. The DNA end is more similar to TRBJ2-7, so the J call may be wrong. Germline CDR1 SGHRS, CDR2 YFSETQ. The CDR3 runs to 16 residues. The CDR3, as DNA: TGCGCCAGCAGCAGTACTAGCGGGAGAAATCCCTACGAGCAGTACTTC. This encodes CASSSTSGRNPYEQYF.